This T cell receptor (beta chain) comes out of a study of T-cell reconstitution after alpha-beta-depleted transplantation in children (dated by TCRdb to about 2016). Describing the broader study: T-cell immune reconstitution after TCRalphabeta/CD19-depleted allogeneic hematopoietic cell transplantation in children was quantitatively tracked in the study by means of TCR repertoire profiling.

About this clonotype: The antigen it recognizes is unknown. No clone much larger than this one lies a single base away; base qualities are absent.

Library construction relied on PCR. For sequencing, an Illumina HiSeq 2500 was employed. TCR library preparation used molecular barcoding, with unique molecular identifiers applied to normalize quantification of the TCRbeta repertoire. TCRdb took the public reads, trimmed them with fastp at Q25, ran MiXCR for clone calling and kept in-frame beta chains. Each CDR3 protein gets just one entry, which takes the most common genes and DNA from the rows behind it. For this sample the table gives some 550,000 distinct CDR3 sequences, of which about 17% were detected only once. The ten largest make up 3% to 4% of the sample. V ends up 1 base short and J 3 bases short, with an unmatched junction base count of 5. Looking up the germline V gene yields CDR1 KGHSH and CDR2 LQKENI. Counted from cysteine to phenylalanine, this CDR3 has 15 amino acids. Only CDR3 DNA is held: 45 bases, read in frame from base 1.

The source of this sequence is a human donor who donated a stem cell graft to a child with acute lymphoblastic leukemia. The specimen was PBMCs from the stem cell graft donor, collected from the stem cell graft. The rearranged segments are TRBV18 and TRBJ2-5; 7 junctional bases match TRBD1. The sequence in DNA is TGTGCCAGCTCACCACTCAGGGACAGAGAAGAGACCCAGTACTTC. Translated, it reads CASSPLRDREETQYF.